In its sample, the clone carrying this TCR beta chain was seen many times. Researchers amplified the TCR beta CDR3 regions from RNA transcripts. The primer set for the first-round RT-PCR of the TCR CDR3 was HTBI. TCRdb reprocessed the multiplex PCR reads via MiXCR and lists one record per CDR3 protein. Of roughly 180,000 distinct CDR3 sequences in the sample, about 9.4% were seen once. These data belong to a study of T cells in Graves' hyperthyroidism and ophthalmopathy. Germline assignment: CDR1 SGHTS and CDR2 YDEGEE. CDR3 length equals 18 residues. Trimming cost V 2 bases and J 0 bases; bases outside gene matches: 10.

What was sequenced was blood. The gene calls are TRBV5-8 and TRBJ2-1, with 8 bases lining up with TRBD2. The TCR comes from a woman under 30 with Graves' hyperthyroidism that later progressed to Graves' ophthalmopathy. The CDR3 DNA is TGTGCCAGCAGCTTACGGACTAGCACCCTCATCTCCTACAATGAGCAGTTCTTC. Protein product: CASSLRTSTLISYNEQFF.